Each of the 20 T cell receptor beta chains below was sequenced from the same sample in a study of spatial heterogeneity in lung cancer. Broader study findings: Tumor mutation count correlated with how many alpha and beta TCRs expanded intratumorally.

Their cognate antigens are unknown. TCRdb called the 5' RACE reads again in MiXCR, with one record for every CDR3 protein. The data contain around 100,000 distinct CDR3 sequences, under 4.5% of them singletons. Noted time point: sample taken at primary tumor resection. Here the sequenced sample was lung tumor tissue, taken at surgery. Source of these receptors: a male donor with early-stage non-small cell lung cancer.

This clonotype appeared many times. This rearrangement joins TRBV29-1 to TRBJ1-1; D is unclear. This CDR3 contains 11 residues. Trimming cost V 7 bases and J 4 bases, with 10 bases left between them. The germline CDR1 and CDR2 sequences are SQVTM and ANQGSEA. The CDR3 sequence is CSAGEVTEAFF. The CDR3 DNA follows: TGCAGCGCTGGGGAGGTCACTGAAGCTTTCTTT. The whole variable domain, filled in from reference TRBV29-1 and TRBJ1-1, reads SAVISQKPSRDICQRGTSLTIQCQVDSQVTMMFWYRQQPGQSLTLIATANQGSEATYESGFVIDKFPISRPNLTFSTLTVSNMSPEDSSIYLCSAGEVTEAFFGQGTRLTVV.

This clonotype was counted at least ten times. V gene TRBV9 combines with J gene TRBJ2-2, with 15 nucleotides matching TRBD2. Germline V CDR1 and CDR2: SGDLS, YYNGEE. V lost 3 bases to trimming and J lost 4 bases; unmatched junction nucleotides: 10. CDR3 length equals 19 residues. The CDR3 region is CASSDTGTSGRPGTGELFF. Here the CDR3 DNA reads TGTGCCAGCAGCGATACCGGGACTAGCGGGAGGCCGGGCACCGGGGAGCTGTTTTTT.

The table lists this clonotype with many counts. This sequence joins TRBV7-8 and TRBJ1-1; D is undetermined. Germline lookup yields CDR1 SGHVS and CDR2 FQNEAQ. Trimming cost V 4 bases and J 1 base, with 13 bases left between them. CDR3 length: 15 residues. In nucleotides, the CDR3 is TGTGCCAGCAGCTCACTGGAGGTCCGGAACACTGAAGCTTTCTTT. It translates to CASSSLEVRNTEAFF.

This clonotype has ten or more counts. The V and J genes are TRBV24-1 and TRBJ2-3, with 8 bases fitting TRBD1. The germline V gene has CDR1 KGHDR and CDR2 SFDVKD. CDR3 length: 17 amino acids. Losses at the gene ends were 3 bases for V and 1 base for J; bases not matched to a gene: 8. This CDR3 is CATSDPTGTGGTDTQYF. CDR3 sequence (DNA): TGTGCCACCAGTGATCCGACCGGGACAGGTGGCACAGATACGCAGTATTTT.

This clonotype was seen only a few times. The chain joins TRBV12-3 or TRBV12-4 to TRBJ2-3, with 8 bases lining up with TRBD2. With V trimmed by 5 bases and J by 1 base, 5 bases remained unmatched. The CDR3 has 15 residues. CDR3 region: CASSQAGVGTDTQYF. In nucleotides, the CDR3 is TGTGCCAGCAGTCAAGCGGGAGTCGGCACAGATACGCAGTATTTT.

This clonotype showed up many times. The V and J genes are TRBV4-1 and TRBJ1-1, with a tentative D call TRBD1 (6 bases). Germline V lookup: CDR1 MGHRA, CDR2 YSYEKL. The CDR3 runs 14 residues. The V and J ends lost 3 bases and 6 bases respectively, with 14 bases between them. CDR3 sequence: CASSQGYRDAEAFF. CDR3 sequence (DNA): TGCGCCAGCAGCCAGGGATACAGGGACGCTGAAGCTTTCTTT.

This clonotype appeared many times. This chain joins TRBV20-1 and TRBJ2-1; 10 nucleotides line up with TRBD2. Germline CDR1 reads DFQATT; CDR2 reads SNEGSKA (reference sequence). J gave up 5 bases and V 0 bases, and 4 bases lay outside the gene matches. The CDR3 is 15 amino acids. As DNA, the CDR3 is TGCAGTGCTAGAGATGGAGCGGGAGGGCACAATGAGCAGTTCTTC. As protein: CSARDGAGGHNEQFF.

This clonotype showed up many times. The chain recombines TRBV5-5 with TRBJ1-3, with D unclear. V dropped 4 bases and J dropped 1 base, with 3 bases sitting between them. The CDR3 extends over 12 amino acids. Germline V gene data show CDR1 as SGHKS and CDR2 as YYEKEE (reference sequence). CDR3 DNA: TGTGCCAGCAGCCCTTCTGGAAACACCATATATTTT. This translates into CASSPSGNTIYF.

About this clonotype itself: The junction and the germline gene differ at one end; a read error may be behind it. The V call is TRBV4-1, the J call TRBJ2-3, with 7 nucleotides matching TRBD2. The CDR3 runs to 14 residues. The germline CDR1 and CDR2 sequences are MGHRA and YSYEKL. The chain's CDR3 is CASSSLAATDTRYF. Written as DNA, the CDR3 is TGCGCCAGCAGTTCCCTAGCGGCCACAGATACGCGGTATTTT.

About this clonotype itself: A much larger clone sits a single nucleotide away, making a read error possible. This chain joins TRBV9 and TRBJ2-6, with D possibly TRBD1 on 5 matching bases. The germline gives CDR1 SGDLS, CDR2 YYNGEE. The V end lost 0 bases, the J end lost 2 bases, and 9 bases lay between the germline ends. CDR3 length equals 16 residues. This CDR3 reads CASSVDRKAGANVLTF. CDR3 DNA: TGTGCCAGCAGCGTAGACAGGAAGGCTGGGGCCAACGTCCTGACTTTC.

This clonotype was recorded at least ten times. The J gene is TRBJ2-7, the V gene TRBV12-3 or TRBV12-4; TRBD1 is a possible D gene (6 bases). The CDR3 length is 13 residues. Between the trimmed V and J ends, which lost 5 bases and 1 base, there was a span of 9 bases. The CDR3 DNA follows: TGTGCCAGCAGTGCGGACAGTTCCTACGAGCAGTACTTC. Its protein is CASSADSSYEQYF.

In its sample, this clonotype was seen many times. CDR3 amino acids: CASSRGGSLETQYF. As DNA, the CDR3 is TGTGCCAGCAGTCGCGGCGGGAGCCTCGAGACCCAGTACTTC. The chain employs TRBV14 and TRBJ2-5, with 7 bases lining up with TRBD2. The germline V gene has CDR1 SGHDN and CDR2 FVKESK. The CDR3 runs to 14 residues. The V gene end was trimmed by 6 bases and the J gene end by 5 bases; junction bases not matched to a gene: 9. The variable domain in full, completed from reference TRBV14 and TRBJ2-5, reads EAGVTQFPSHSVIEKGQTVTLRCDPISGHDNLYWYRRVMGKEIKFLLHFVKESKQDESGMPNNRFLAERTGGTYSTLKVQPAELEDSGVYFCASSRGGSLETQYFGPGTRLLVL.

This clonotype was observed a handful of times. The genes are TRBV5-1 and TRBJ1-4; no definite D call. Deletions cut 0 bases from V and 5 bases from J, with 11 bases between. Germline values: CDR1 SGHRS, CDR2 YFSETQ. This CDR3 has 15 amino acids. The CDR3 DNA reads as TGCGCCAGCAGCTTGGCCGGCCCTGTGAATGAAAAACTGTTTTTT. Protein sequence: CASSLAGPVNEKLFF. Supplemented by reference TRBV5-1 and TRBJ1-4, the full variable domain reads KAGVTQTPRYLIKTRGQQVTLSCSPISGHRSVSWYQQTPGQGLQFLFEYFSETQRNKGNFPGRFSGRQFSNSRSEMNVSTLELGDSALYLCASSLAGPVNEKLFFGSGTQLSVL.

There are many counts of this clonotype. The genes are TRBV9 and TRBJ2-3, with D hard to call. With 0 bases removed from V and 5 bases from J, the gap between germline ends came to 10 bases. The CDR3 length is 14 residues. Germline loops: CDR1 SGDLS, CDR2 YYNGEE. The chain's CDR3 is CASSVALVRDTQYF. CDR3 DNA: TGTGCCAGCAGCGTAGCGCTAGTTAGAGATACGCAGTATTTT.

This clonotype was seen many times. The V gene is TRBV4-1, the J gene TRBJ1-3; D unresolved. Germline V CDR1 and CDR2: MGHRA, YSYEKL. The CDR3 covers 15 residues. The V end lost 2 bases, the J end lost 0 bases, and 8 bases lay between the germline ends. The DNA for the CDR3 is TGCGCCAGCAGCCAAAGGGAGCCCTCTGGAAACACCATATATTTT. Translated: CASSQREPSGNTIYF.

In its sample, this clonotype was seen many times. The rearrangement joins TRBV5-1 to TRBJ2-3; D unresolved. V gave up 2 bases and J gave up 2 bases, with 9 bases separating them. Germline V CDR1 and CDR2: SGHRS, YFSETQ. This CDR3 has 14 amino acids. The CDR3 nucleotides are TGCGCCAGCAGCTTTGTCGGACCCACAGATACGCAGTATTTT. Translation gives CASSFVGPTDTQYF.

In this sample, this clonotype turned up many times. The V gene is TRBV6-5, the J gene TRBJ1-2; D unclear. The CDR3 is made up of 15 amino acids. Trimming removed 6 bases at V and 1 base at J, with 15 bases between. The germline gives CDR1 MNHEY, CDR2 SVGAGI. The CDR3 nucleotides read TGTGCCAGCAGCAGGAGCCCTTCATTTAACTATGGCTACACCTTC. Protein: CASSRSPSFNYGYTF.

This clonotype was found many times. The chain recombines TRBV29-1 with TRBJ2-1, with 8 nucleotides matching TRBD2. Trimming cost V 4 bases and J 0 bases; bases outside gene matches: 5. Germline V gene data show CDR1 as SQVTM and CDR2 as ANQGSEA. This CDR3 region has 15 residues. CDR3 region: CSVVSGSISYNEQFF. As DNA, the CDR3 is TGCAGCGTTGTAAGCGGGAGCATCTCCTACAATGAGCAGTTCTTC.

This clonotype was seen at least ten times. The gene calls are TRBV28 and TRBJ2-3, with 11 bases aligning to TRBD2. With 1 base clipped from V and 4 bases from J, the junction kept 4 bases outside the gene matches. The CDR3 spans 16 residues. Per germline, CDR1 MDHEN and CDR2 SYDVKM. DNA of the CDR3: TGTGCCAGCAGTTTATCCCTAGCGGGAGGAGCAGATACGCAGTATTTT. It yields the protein CASSLSLAGGADTQYF.

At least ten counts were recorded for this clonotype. The CDR3 here is CASTLGGVGDTQYF. The CDR3, as DNA: TGTGCCAGCACCCTTGGCGGGGTTGGAGATACGCAGTATTTT. The chain joins TRBV12-3 or TRBV12-4 to TRBJ2-3; perhaps TRBD2 as D (6 bases). The CDR3 runs 14 residues. V was pared by 7 bases and J by 5 bases, with 16 bases between.